Here is one T cell receptor beta chain with its context. Assay: immunoSEQ multiplex PCR; the TCRdb copy retains only in-frame clones and omits some. The table shows 150,000 to 190,000 clones, with 76% occurring only once. V dropped 0 bases and J dropped 0; count of bases not matched to a gene: 2. Germline loops: CDR1 GTSNPN, CDR2 SVGIG (reference sequence). The CDR3 is made up of 15 amino acids. The sample originates from a study of blood T cell repertoires in COVID-19. This clonotype originated in a woman aged 80 or over with acute or convalescent COVID-19. This rearrangement joins TRBV30 to TRBJ2-1; 7 bases fit TRBD2. Sequenced: peripheral blood. The DNA of the CDR3 is TGTGCCTGGAGTGTTCAGCGGGGCTCCTACAATGAGCAGTTCTTC. Protein: CAWSVQRGSYNEQFF.